The sequence of this TCR beta chain was determined in a study of shared clonotypes between healthy human individuals. Some clones are missing from TCRdb's copy, which holds only in-frame ones; the method was immunoSEQ multiplex PCR. The table has roughly 1,500,000 clones, 95% to 99% seen once. The CDR3 loop spans 12 amino acids. The junction had 3 bases not matched to a gene; V was cut back by 5 bases and J by 6 bases. CDR1 and CDR2 (germline): LNHDA, SQIVND (reference sequence). Sequenced sample: naive CD4+ T cells sorted from blood. Subset reported: CD45RA+ positively selected. The clonotype originates from a young man in good health. The chain is built from TRBV19 and TRBJ1-1, with 7 bases matching TRBD1. CDR3: CASSYRGAEAFF. In DNA, the CDR3 is TGTGCCAGTAGTTACAGGGGAGCTGAAGCTTTCTTT.